The rows below give T cell receptor beta chains drawn from one sample of a study of blood T cells in healthy people across ages. A single record per CDR3 protein comes from TCRdb applying MiXCR to the 5' RACE reads. The data contain more than 900,000 distinct CDR3 sequences, about 23% of them seen just once; the ten biggest clones take up around 0.75%. This sample also appeared in a second study, on T cells of mothers and their children.

The specimen sequenced was blood. The source of these receptors is a girl aged 2-10 years in good health. Both conserved end residues are part of each CDR3. A D gene is named only where the DNA matches it firmly. Expanded clones get a size class; other rows say once, few or many, or leave the size out.

clone size	V gene	J gene	D gene	CDR3 DNA	CDR3 protein
NA	TRBV13	TRBJ2-4	NA	TGTGCCAGCAGCTTTTCGAGTAACAAAAACATTCAGTACTTC	CASSFSSNKNIQYF
NA	TRBV20-1	TRBJ1-2	TRBD1	TGCAGTGTTCTACAGGGGGCTGAGTATGGCTACACCTTC	CSVLQGAEYGYTF
NA	TRBV5-1	TRBJ1-1	TRBD1	TGCGCCAGCAGCTTGTACAGGGGGAGCGCTGAAGCTTTCTTT	CASSLYRGSAEAFF
few	TRBV10-3	TRBJ2-1	NA	TGTGCCATCAGTGAAGAATGGGCGGCGGATAATGAGCAGTTCTTC	CAISEEWAADNEQFF
NA	TRBV28	TRBJ2-7	TRBD2	TGTGCCAGCAGTTTAACTAGCGGGAACTACGAGCAGTACTTC	CASSLTSGNYEQYF
NA	TRBV12-3/TRBV12-4	TRBJ1-6	NA	TGTGCCAGCAGTGGCGGGGGGGCGCGCCAGGACTTT	CASSGGGARQDF
few	TRBV12-3/TRBV12-4	TRBJ2-1	NA	TGTGCCAGCCGAAAAGACCCCGGGGCGCAGTTCTTC	CASRKDPGAQFF
NA	TRBV5-4	TRBJ1-1	NA	TGTGCCAGCAGTTCCGGACTCGCCACTGAAGCTTTCTTT	CASSSGLATEAFF
NA	TRBV29-1	TRBJ2-7	NA	TGCAGCGTTGAAGGTTCGGTGGGTAGGGACGAGCAGTACTTC	CSVEGSVGRDEQYF
NA	TRBV20-1	TRBJ1-6	TRBD1	TGCAGTGCTATTAGAGGGGGCGCGTCACCCCTCCACTTT	CSAIRGGASPLHF
NA	TRBV5-6	TRBJ1-1	NA	TGTGCCAGCAGCTTCCCCATGAACACTGAAGCTTTCTTT	CASSFPMNTEAFF
NA	TRBV11-2	TRBJ2-6	TRBD2	TGTGCCAGCAGCTTACATAGTGGGGCGGGAGTGGCTGGGGCCAACGTCCTGACTTTC	CASSLHSGAGVAGANVLTF
few	TRBV5-6	TRBJ2-3	NA	TGTGCCAGCAGCTTGGCCTCCGCGTGGACGCAGTATTTT	CASSLASAWTQYF
NA	TRBV29-1	TRBJ1-1	NA	TGCAGCGTCTCGATCGGGTCGAACACTGAAGCTTTCTTT	CSVSIGSNTEAFF
NA	TRBV5-1	TRBJ2-1	NA	TGCGCCAGCAGCTTGGCCGGGCATCCCAATGAGCAGTTCTTC	CASSLAGHPNEQFF
few	TRBV20-1	TRBJ2-5	NA	TGCAGTGCTTCCCCCGTAAGAAGGGGCACCCAAGAGACCCAGTACTTC	CSASPVRRGTQETQYF
few	TRBV7-2	TRBJ2-1	NA	TGTGCCAGCAGCCCTCTCGGAAGACTATCCTTACGTGAGCAGTTCTTC	CASSPLGRLSLREQFF
NA	TRBV4-1	TRBJ2-5	NA	TGCGCCAGCAGCCAGGTCTCGGGGCCCGGGGAGACCCAGTACTTC	CASSQVSGPGETQYF
NA	TRBV12-3/TRBV12-4	TRBJ1-1	NA	TGTGCCAGCAGTTTAGGGTCTAGGGGCCCTGAAGCTTTCTTT	CASSLGSRGPEAFF
few	TRBV7-9	TRBJ2-5	TRBD1	TGTGCCAGCAGCCGGGGCAGGGGGCCACAAGAGACCCAGTACTTC	CASSRGRGPQETQYF
few	TRBV20-1	TRBJ2-4	NA	TGCAGTGCTAGAGATGGGGTAGAACTAGCCAAAAACATTCAGTACTTC	CSARDGVELAKNIQYF
NA	TRBV7-8	TRBJ2-7	NA	TGTGCCAGCAGCTCCCCGGCAGACGAGCAGTACTTC	CASSSPADEQYF
NA	TRBV4-2	TRBJ2-1	NA	TGTGCCAGCAGCGCCAGGATTGTGGTAGATGAGCAGTTCTTC	CASSARIVVDEQFF
NA	TRBV28	TRBJ2-5	TRBD1	TGTGCCAGCAGCTTGGGGCAGGACAGGGTCGAGACCCAGTACTTC	CASSLGQDRVETQYF